This T cell receptor beta chain is from a study of blood T cell repertoires in COVID-19. Study in general: Whether acute or convalescent, the COVID-19 samples came from the United States, Italy and Spain. The cDNA or gDNA used as material had been derived from T cells, B-cell-depleted T cells, or PBMCs.

The table came from immunoSEQ multiplex PCR; TCRdb's copy has only in-frame clones and leaves some out. The table has about 280,000 clones, around nine tenths seen once. Recruitment covered about 25 US areas and drew participants whose ages spanned roughly 18 to 89 years. CDR3 length: 14 residues. V lost 6 bases and J lost 3, with 15 bases in between. CDR1 is KGHSH, CDR2 LQKENI, per germline. The receptor's source is a woman in her 40s who had recovered from COVID-19. The rearrangement uses TRBV18 and TRBJ2-7; unclear D gene. The specimen was PBMCs or T cells enriched from blood (not recorded which). The CDR3 DNA sequence: TGTGCCAGCTCCCCGGGTCCCAGAGTCTACGAGCAGTACTTC. It specifies CASSPGPRVYEQYF.